A selection of T cell receptor beta chains follows, all from one sample in a study of T cells in Graves' hyperthyroidism and ophthalmopathy. Via MiXCR, TCRdb re-called the multiplex PCR reads, giving one row per CDR3 protein. Seen here are about 560,000 distinct CDR3 sequences, around 15% observed once, and the top ten hold around 18%. The sample comprised blood. These receptor sequences come from a woman in her late teens or twenties with Graves' hyperthyroidism. The CDR3 runs from the conserved cysteine through the conserved F or W. A D gene is named only where the DNA matches it firmly. Where a row states a size, it is once, few, many or the class of an expanded clone; other rows omit it.

CDR3 DNA	CDR3 protein	D gene	clone size	J gene	V gene
TGTGCCAGCAGCAGGACAGGGCTCGCAGATACGCAGTATTTT	CASSRTGLADTQYF	TRBD1	few	TRBJ2-3	TRBV7-9
.	CSARDVGQGANYGHTF	.	.	TRBJ1-2	TRBV20-1
TGTGCCAGCAGCCCAGGGACAGGAGGAGAGACCCAGTACTTC	CASSPGTGGETQYF	TRBD1	many	TRBJ2-5	TRBV5-6
TGTGCCAGCACGGTAGGGACTAGCGGGCCTAGCACAGATACGCAGTATTTT	CASTVGTSGPSTDTQYF	TRBD2	.	TRBJ2-3	TRBV12-3/TRBV12-4
TGTGCCAGCAGTTTCCGGAGAGTCGGCACAGATACGCAGTATTTT	CASSFRRVGTDTQYF	.	many	TRBJ2-3	TRBV28
TGTGCCACCAGTGAGCAGGGAAAGGACACCGGGGAGCTGTTTTTT	CATSEQGKDTGELFF	.	.	TRBJ2-2	TRBV24-1
TGCAGTGCTAAAGCCGGGACGATAAAGGCTTTCTTT	CSAKAGTIKAFF	.	many	TRBJ1-1	TRBV20-1
TGTGCCAGCAGTCCACCGCCGGGACAGGGGATTGGCTACACCTTC	CASSPPPGQGIGYTF	TRBD1	.	TRBJ1-2	TRBV12-3/TRBV12-4
TGTGCCAGCAGTTATCAACAGGGGGATAGCTCCTACAATGAGCAGTTCTTC	CASSYQQGDSSYNEQFF	TRBD1	.	TRBJ2-1	TRBV6-2/TRBV6-3
TGTGCCAGCTCACTAACTAGGGATGAAAAACTGTTTTTT	CASSLTRDEKLFF	.	few	TRBJ1-4	TRBV18
TGTGCCAGCACCACCGACAGACCTAATGAAAAACTGTTTTTT	CASTTDRPNEKLFF	.	.	TRBJ1-4	TRBV6-1
TGTGCCAGCAGCTCTAGGGTGTCAGATACGCAGTATTTT	CASSSRVSDTQYF	.	.	TRBJ2-3	TRBV7-3
TGCAGTGCTCACACAGGGGGTTACGAGCAGTACTTC	CSAHTGGYEQYF	TRBD1	.	TRBJ2-7	TRBV20-1
TGTGCCTGGAGTGTACGGAACACCTCCTATAATTCACCCCTCCACTTT	CAWSVRNTSYNSPLHF	.	few	TRBJ1-6	TRBV30
TGTGCCAGCAGTAGCTCGGGACTTTCGGACGAGCAGTACTTC	CASSSSGLSDEQYF	.	.	TRBJ2-7	TRBV27
TGCAGCGTTGTCCGGGGGCTAAACGAGCAGTACTTC	CSVVRGLNEQYF	.	few	TRBJ2-7	TRBV29-1
TGTGCCAGCAGCCAAGAAGCGGGGGCGCGTGGGTTCTCGGGCTTTGGCTACACCTTC	CASSQEAGARGFSGFGYTF	.	many	TRBJ1-2	TRBV3-1
TGTGCCAGCGTGGGGACAGGCCTAAATTCACCCCTCCACTTT	CASVGTGLNSPLHF	TRBD1	.	TRBJ1-6	TRBV7-9
TGTGCCAGCAGCTTACGGGGTGAGGGCGAGCAGTACTTC	CASSLRGEGEQYF	.	few	TRBJ2-7	TRBV7-2
TGCAGTGCTAGAGGCTCTTCCCCATACACAGATACGCAGTATTTT	CSARGSSPYTDTQYF	.	many	TRBJ2-3	TRBV20-1
TGCGCCAGCAGCCAAGGCCATGGGGGGGGCAATCAGCCCCAGCATTTT	CASSQGHGGGNQPQHF	.	few	TRBJ1-5	TRBV4-3
TGCGCCAGCAGCACCGGACTAGCGGGAAACAATGAGCAGTTCTTC	CASSTGLAGNNEQFF	TRBD2	.	TRBJ2-1	TRBV5-1
TGTGCCAGCAGTTACAGAGTCGAGCAGTACTTC	CASSYRVEQYF	.	.	TRBJ2-7	TRBV6-2/TRBV6-3
TGTGCCAGCAGCTTAACGGGGCTATATGAGCAGTTCTTC	CASSLTGLYEQFF	.	many	TRBJ2-1	TRBV7-9
TGCGCCAGCAGCCAAGAGATCCCCGGGACTAGCGGGGGAGGTACGCAGTATTTT	CASSQEIPGTSGGGTQYF	TRBD2	.	TRBJ2-3	TRBV4-1
TGTGCCAGCAACTTGGGAGCGGGCCCTTCGACCCAGTACTTC	CASNLGAGPSTQYF	.	.	TRBJ2-5	TRBV7-2
TGTGCCAGCTCCGCAAATCTCAAGGAGACCCAGTACTTC	CASSANLKETQYF	.	many	TRBJ2-5	TRBV18
TGCAGTGCCCCGAAACGGAGGAGAGAGTACAATGAGCAGTTCTTC	CSAPKRRREYNEQFF	.	many	TRBJ2-1	TRBV20-1
TGCAGTGCTGCCGGCCAGCGGGACAGGGCTATGAACACTGAAGCTTTCTTT	CSAAGQRDRAMNTEAFF	TRBD1	many	TRBJ1-1	TRBV20-1
TGTGCTAGTGGCCTCTCCACCGGGGGGGGCGCGAACACCGGGGAGCTGTTTTTT	CASGLSTGGGANTGELFF	TRBD2	.	TRBJ2-2	TRBV12-5
TGTGCCAGCGGGACTAGCGAGTACAATGAGCAGTTCTTC	CASGTSEYNEQFF	TRBD2	few	TRBJ2-1	TRBV6-1
TGCAGTGCTAGAGGGACTAGCCATCAAGAGACCCAGTACTTC	CSARGTSHQETQYF	TRBD2	.	TRBJ2-5	TRBV20-1
TGTGCCAGCAGCTCTCTCCCGGGACACCAAGCTAACTATGGCTACACCTTC	CASSSLPGHQANYGYTF	.	many	TRBJ1-2	TRBV7-9
TGTGCCAGCAGTACGAGGACGGCTCGCGGGGTGAACACTGAAGCTTTCTTT	CASSTRTARGVNTEAFF	.	.	TRBJ1-1	TRBV27
TGTGCCTGGAGGGCCCCTGGTGGCTATGGCTACACCTTC	CAWRAPGGYGYTF	.	many	TRBJ1-2	TRBV30
TGCAGTGCTAGCAGGGGTCCGATCGCCTACGAGCAGTACTTC	CSASRGPIAYEQYF	.	many	TRBJ2-7	TRBV20-1
TGTGCCAGCAGCCTAGCGGGAGGGCCTAGGGATGAGCAGTTCTTC	CASSLAGGPRDEQFF	TRBD2	many	TRBJ2-1	TRBV28
TGTGCCAGCAGCCCCCGCGGGGGCGGAGAAAAACTGTTTTTT	CASSPRGGGEKLFF	.	.	TRBJ1-4	TRBV12-3/TRBV12-4
TGTGCCAGCAGTTATACGGAATTCACAGATACGCAGTATTTT	CASSYTEFTDTQYF	.	.	TRBJ2-3	TRBV6-2/TRBV6-3
TGCGCCAGCAGTGAGGATAGGATGACATCTGATACGCAGTATTTT	CASSEDRMTSDTQYF	.	.	TRBJ2-3	TRBV10-1
TGCAGTACTGGGGAGGACGGAAGAAATGAAAAACTGTTTTTT	CSTGEDGRNEKLFF	.	.	TRBJ1-4	TRBV20-1
TGTGCCAGCAGTTTTGCGGTAGCGGTCACAGATACGCAGTATTTT	CASSFAVAVTDTQYF	.	many	TRBJ2-3	TRBV28
TGTGCCAGCAGCCTGGACCTTCCGAACACCGGGGAGCTGTTTTTT	CASSLDLPNTGELFF	.	few	TRBJ2-2	TRBV11-3
TGTGCCAGCACCAAACTAGCGGGGGGGTCCACAGATACGCAGTATTTT	CASTKLAGGSTDTQYF	TRBD2	.	TRBJ2-3	TRBV6-2/TRBV6-3
TGCAGTGCCTCGGGGGGCCGTAATGAGCAGTTCTTC	CSASGGRNEQFF	.	few	TRBJ2-1	TRBV20-1
TGCAGTGCTAGCATCAGGGCAGGGGCTAACTATGGCTACACCTTC	CSASIRAGANYGYTF	.	few	TRBJ1-2	TRBV20-1
TGTGCCTGGAGTTTTGCGGGGAGCCCTAGCACAGATACGCAGTATTTT	CAWSFAGSPSTDTQYF	.	many	TRBJ2-3	TRBV30
TGTGCCAGCAGCGCTCGACAGGGAGGGTGGGCAGATACGCAGTATTTT	CASSARQGGWADTQYF	.	.	TRBJ2-3	TRBV7-9
TGCAGCGTTGTGGTTAGCGGAGGAGCCAAAAACATTCAGTACTTC	CSVVVSGGAKNIQYF	.	many	TRBJ2-4	TRBV29-1
TGTGCCTGGAGGGAAGTCCCGGGACAGGGTAGAACTAATGAAAAACTGTTTTTT	CAWREVPGQGRTNEKLFF	TRBD1	.	TRBJ1-4	TRBV30
TGTGCCAGCAGCCAACGGGCAGGAAGCAATCAGCCCCAGCATTTT	CASSQRAGSNQPQHF	.	many	TRBJ1-5	TRBV3-1
TGTGCCAGCAGCTCCCTATTATACGAGCAGTACTTC	CASSSLLYEQYF	.	many	TRBJ2-7	TRBV7-9
TGTGCCAGCAGCCAATTCAATCAGCCCCAGCATTTT	CASSQFNQPQHF	.	.	TRBJ1-5	TRBV7-9
TGTGCCAGCAGCTTCGGGGGATTGGATAATTCACCCCTCCACTTT	CASSFGGLDNSPLHF	.	many	TRBJ1-6	TRBV7-2
TGTGCCAGTAGCGACGGCTGGGGGGAGACCCAGTACTTC	CASSDGWGETQYF	.	few	TRBJ2-5	TRBV19
TGTGCCAGCAGCTTTCGACAGAACACTGAAGCTTTCTTT	CASSFRQNTEAFF	.	many	TRBJ1-1	TRBV7-6
TGTGCCAGCAGCCCCTCAATGGGACTAGCGGGGGACAATGAGCAGTTCTTC	CASSPSMGLAGDNEQFF	TRBD2	.	TRBJ2-1	TRBV3-1